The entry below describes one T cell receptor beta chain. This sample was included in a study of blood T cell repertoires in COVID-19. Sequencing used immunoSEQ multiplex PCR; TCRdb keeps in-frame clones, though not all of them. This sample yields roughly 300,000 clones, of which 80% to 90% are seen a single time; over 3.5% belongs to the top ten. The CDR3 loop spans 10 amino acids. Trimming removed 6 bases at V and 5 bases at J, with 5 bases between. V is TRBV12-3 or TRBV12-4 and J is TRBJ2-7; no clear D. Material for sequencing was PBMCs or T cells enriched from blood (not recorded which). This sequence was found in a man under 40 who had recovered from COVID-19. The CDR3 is CASRGHEQYF. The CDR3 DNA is TGTGCCAGCAGGGGCCACGAGCAGTACTTC.